This is a list of T cell receptor beta chains from one sample in a study of blood T cell repertoires in COVID-19. Profiled with immunoSEQ multiplex PCR; TCRdb holds only in-frame clones, not every one. The table includes approximately 350,000 clones, approximately 89% detected once. The sequenced sample was peripheral blood. These receptors were taken from a woman between 18 and 29 years old who had recovered from COVID-19. CDR3s include the opening cysteine and the closing phenylalanine or tryptophan. The D gene is left open where the match is weak. Size is omitted from some rows. Given values are once, few, many or a class for expanded clones.

clone_size	v_call	d_call	j_call	cdr3_nt	cdr3_aa
once	TRBV19	TRBD1	TRBJ1-1	TGTGCCAGTTCCGCTCGTGGGGGCAGGGGGCTTGGTGAAGCTTTCTTT	CASSARGGRGLGEAFF
.	TRBV27	.	TRBJ2-4	TGTGCCCGCCCCAGCGGGCCTAACATTCAGTACTTC	CARPSGPNIQYF
.	TRBV5-1	.	TRBJ2-1	TGCGCCAGCACCCCACCTTTCGGCAATGAGCAGTTCTTC	CASTPPFGNEQFF
.	TRBV11-2	.	TRBJ2-1	TGTGCCAGCAGCCCTGGGGAGGACAGGAGATGGAGTGAGCAGTTCTTC	CASSPGEDRRWSEQFF
.	TRBV11-2	.	TRBJ1-4	TGTGCCAGCAGGTTTACAGTAAATGAAAAACTGTTTTTT	CASRFTVNEKLFF
.	TRBV5-1	TRBD1	TRBJ1-6	TGCGCCAGCAGCCCCCGACAGGGGTTCGTCGTTAATTCACCCCTCCACTTT	CASSPRQGFVVNSPLHF
.	TRBV18	.	TRBJ1-4	TGTGCCAGCTCACTCGACCTAGAGGAAAAACTGTTTTTT	CASSLDLEEKLFF
.	TRBV24-1	.	TRBJ2-1	TGTGCCCCCCAGCGGGTATACAATGAGCAGTTCTTC	CAPQRVYNEQFF
.	TRBV12-5	.	TRBJ1-2	TGTGCTAGTGGTTTTCAGGGCACTAACTATGGCTACACCTTC	CASGFQGTNYGYTF
.	TRBV7-9	TRBD1	TRBJ2-5	TGTGCCAGCAGCTCATTTCGCTATAATCGGGACAGAGAAGAGACCCAGTACTTC	CASSSFRYNRDREETQYF
once	TRBV2	.	TRBJ1-4	TGTGCCAGCAGTCTTGGTGTAGCAACTAATGAAAAACTGTTTTTT	CASSLGVATNEKLFF
.	TRBV3-1/TRBV3-2	TRBD1	TRBJ2-2	TGTGCCAGCAGCCAAGCAGACAGGGGGCGGAAAATCACCGGGGAGCTGTTTTTT	CASSQADRGRKITGELFF
.	TRBV9	.	TRBJ1-2	TGTGCCAGCAGCGTAAGTAAGGATGAGGGTTCCTATGGCTACACCTTC	CASSVSKDEGSYGYTF
once	TRBV5-4	.	TRBJ1-1	TGTGCCAGCAAGACTAAGACAGGACGGAACACTGAAGCTTTCTTT	CASKTKTGRNTEAFF
.	TRBV5-5	TRBD1	TRBJ2-5	TGTGCCAGCAGCGGGACAGGGGCTCTAATCAGAGAGACCCAGTACTTC	CASSGTGALIRETQYF